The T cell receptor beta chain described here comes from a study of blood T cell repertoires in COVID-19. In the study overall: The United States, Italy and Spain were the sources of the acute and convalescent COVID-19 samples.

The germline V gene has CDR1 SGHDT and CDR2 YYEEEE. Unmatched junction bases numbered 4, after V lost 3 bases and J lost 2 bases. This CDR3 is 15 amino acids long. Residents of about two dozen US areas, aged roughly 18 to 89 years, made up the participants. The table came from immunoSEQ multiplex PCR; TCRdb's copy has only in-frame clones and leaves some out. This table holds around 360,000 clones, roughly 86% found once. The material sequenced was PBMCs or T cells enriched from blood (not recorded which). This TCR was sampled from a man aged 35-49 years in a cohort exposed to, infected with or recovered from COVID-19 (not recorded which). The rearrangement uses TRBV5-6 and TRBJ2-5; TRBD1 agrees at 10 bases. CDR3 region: CASSSRDRGQETQYF. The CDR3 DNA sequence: TGTGCCAGCAGCTCCCGGGACAGGGGTCAAGAGACCCAGTACTTC. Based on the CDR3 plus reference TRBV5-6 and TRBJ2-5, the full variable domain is DAGVTQSPTHLIKTRGQQVTLRCSPKSGHDTVSWYQQALGQGPQFIFQYYEEEERQRGNFPDRFSGHQFPNYSSELNVNALLLGDSALYLCASSSRDRGQETQYFGPGTRLLVL.